This paragraph reports one T cell receptor beta chain. Healthy adults negative for HIV, lacking recent acute infections or vaccinations, served as donors. The data originate from a study of shared clonotypes between healthy human individuals. The overall study: Contributing individuals were two females and three males aged 18 to 49.

The CDR3 has 16 amino acids. From germline, CDR1 is SGDLS and CDR2 YYNGEE. V was clipped by 2 bases and J by 10 bases; unmatched bases: 12. The method was immunoSEQ multiplex PCR; TCRdb's version includes in-frame clones alone and lacks a portion of them. Among over 2 million clones listed, over 85% were seen once. This receptor was taken from a young man in good health. The sequencing sample was made of naive CD4+ T cells sorted from blood. Subset: CD45RA+ positively selected. The chain carries TRBV9 and TRBJ1-6, with 7 bases aligning to TRBD1. CDR3 nucleotides: TGTGCCAGCAGCGTCGGCCCTAGTGGAGGGGGCTCACCCCTCCACTTT. Translating gives CASSVGPSGGGSPLHF.